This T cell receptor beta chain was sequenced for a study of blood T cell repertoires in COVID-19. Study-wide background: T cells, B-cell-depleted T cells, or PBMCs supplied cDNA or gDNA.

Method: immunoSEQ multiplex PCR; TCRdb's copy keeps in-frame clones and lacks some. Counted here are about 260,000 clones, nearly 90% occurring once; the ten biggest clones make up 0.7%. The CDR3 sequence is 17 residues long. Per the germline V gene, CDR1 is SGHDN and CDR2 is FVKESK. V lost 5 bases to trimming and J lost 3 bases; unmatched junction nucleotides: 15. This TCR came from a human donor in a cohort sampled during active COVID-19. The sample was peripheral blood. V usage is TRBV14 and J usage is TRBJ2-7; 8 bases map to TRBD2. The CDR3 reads CASSFIAGSHPSYEQYF. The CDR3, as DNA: TGTGCCAGCAGCTTCATAGCGGGGAGTCACCCCAGCTACGAGCAGTACTTC.